A selection of T cell receptor beta chains follows, all from one sample in a study of T cells after yellow fever vaccination. TCRdb recomputed calls from the 5' RACE reads with MiXCR, one row per CDR3 protein. The data contain about 130,000 distinct CDR3 sequences, approximately 9% of them singletons. The sample consisted of CD8+ T cells sorted from PBMCs, taken on the day of the yellow fever booster vaccination. The receptors were gathered from a man aged 18 to 30 who received the YFV17D yellow fever vaccine. The CDR3 runs from the conserved cysteine through the conserved F or W. A D gene is named only where the DNA matches it firmly. Rows may omit the clone size; those that give it use once, few, many or a size class.

>TRBD2|TRBV7-9|few|TRBJ2-3
CASSFLSGGLKDTQYF
TGTGCCAGCAGCTTCCTTAGCGGGGGGCTGAAAGATACGCAGTATTTT
>TRBD1|TRBV13|few|TRBJ2-7
CASSGGQGALTYEQYF
TGTGCCAGCAGCGGCGGACAGGGCGCATTAACCTACGAGCAGTACTTC
>.|TRBV4-2|few|TRBJ1-6
CASSQAAGCLHF
TGTGCCAGCAGCCAAGCGGCGGGGTGTCTCCACTTT
>TRBD1|TRBV11-2|few|TRBJ2-1
CASSPFTGGNEQFF
TGTGCCAGCAGCCCCTTTACAGGGGGAAATGAGCAGTTCTTC
>.|TRBV19|few|TRBJ1-1
CASSFPSSGENTEAFF
TGTGCCAGTAGTTTTCCATCCTCGGGAGAGAACACTGAAGCTTTCTTT
>TRBD1|TRBV6-2/TRBV6-3|.|TRBJ2-5
CASSTGDGTGETQYF
TGTGCCAGCAGCACAGGGGATGGGACGGGAGAGACCCAGTACTTC
>TRBD1|TRBV6-2/TRBV6-3|.|TRBJ2-7
CASSSGTVIPYEQYF
TGTGCCAGCAGCTCCGGGACAGTCATTCCCTACGAGCAGTACTTC
>.|TRBV24-1|.|TRBJ1-5
CATSDFFRVSGYQPQHF
TGTGCCACCAGTGATTTCTTCCGGGTCTCGGGGTATCAGCCCCAGCATTTT
>.|TRBV4-2|many|TRBJ2-5
CASSQDIRRGETQYF
TGTGCCAGCAGCCAAGATATCAGGCGAGGAGAGACCCAGTACTTC
>TRBD2|TRBV6-5|.|TRBJ2-7
CASSPGLAREQYF
TGTGCCAGCAGTCCCGGACTAGCGCGCGAGCAGTACTTC
>.|TRBV9|few|TRBJ2-2
CASNRRGSPSGELFF
TGTGCCAGCAACAGACGGGGGAGCCCCTCCGGGGAGCTGTTTTTT
>.|TRBV29-1|.|TRBJ2-3
CSVELASPDTQYF
TGCAGCGTTGAACTAGCTTCTCCTGATACGCAGTATTTT
>.|TRBV28|few|TRBJ2-1
CASSYLADRFF
TGTGCCAGCAGTTATTTGGCAGATCGGTTCTTC
>.|TRBV6-2/TRBV6-3|.|TRBJ2-1
CASSLRIGDEQFF
TGTGCCAGCAGTTTGAGAATTGGGGATGAGCAGTTCTTC
>.|TRBV7-8|.|TRBJ2-1
CASSPLRTAYNEQFF
TGTGCCAGCAGCCCACTACGGACAGCCTACAATGAGCAGTTCTTC
>.|TRBV7-9|few|TRBJ1-2
CASSLPGGPHGYTF
TGTGCCAGCAGCTTACCGGGGGGACCACATGGCTACACCTTC
>.|TRBV7-6|.|TRBJ2-1
CASSQEAGADEQFF
TGTGCCAGCAGTCAAGAAGCAGGGGCCGATGAGCAGTTCTTC
>.|TRBV7-9|many|TRBJ2-5
CASSLPPDTGTQYF
TGTGCCAGCAGCTTACCACCGGACACGGGGACCCAGTACTTC
>.|TRBV7-9|few|TRBJ1-6
CASRKGSPHNSPLHF
TGTGCCAGCAGAAAGGGCAGTCCTCATAATTCACCCCTCCACTTT
>.|TRBV12-3/TRBV12-4|.|TRBJ1-5
CASSPHRENNQPQHF
TGTGCCAGCAGTCCCCATAGAGAGAACAATCAGCCCCAGCATTTT
>.|TRBV21-1|few|TRBJ1-4
CASSKADRFGEKLFF
TGTGCCAGCAGCAAAGCGGACAGGTTTGGGGAAAAACTGTTTTTT
>TRBD1|TRBV5-4|.|TRBJ2-7
CASSSTGEFSYEQYF
TGTGCCAGCAGCTCCACAGGGGAGTTCTCCTACGAGCAGTACTTC
>TRBD1|TRBV4-1|.|TRBJ1-6
CASSQDGTGDSPLHF
TGCGCCAGCAGCCAAGACGGGACAGGGGATTCACCCCTCCACTTT
>.|TRBV15|few|TRBJ2-1
CATSRDGYNEQFF
TGTGCCACCAGCAGAGATGGCTACAATGAGCAGTTCTTC
>TRBD2|TRBV4-3|many|TRBJ2-1
CASSSWGGTYNEQFF
TGCGCCAGCAGCTCTTGGGGGGGAACCTACAATGAGCAGTTCTTC
>.|TRBV9|few|TRBJ2-7
CASSVEDLYEQYF
TGTGCCAGCAGCGTAGAGGACCTATACGAGCAGTACTTC
>.|TRBV4-1|.|TRBJ2-7
CASSHLTGTTYEQYF
TGCGCCAGCAGCCACTTAACCGGGACAACCTACGAGCAGTACTTC
>.|TRBV4-3|.|TRBJ2-2
CASSQDIGGLGGELFF
TGCGCCAGCAGCCAAGATATCGGCGGCCTCGGCGGGGAGCTGTTTTTT
>.|TRBV20-1|.|TRBJ1-3
CSARELTVGNTIYF
TGCAGTGCTAGAGAGTTAACGGTGGGAAACACCATATATTTT
>.|TRBV6-1|.|TRBJ2-7
CASSAWTSYEQYF
TGTGCCAGCAGTGCATGGACATCGTACGAGCAGTACTTC
>.|TRBV29-1|few|TRBJ1-2
CSVIGRSYGYTF
TGCAGCGTTATTGGACGGAGCTATGGCTACACCTTC
>.|TRBV29-1|.|TRBJ2-1
CSVVLQGGNEQFF
TGCAGCGTTGTTCTACAGGGTGGGAATGAGCAGTTCTTC
>.|TRBV14|few|TRBJ2-3
CASSQDGGWDTQYF
TGTGCCAGCAGCCAAGACGGGGGATGGGATACGCAGTATTTT
>.|TRBV7-2|few|TRBJ2-3
CASSQTVGRTDTQYF
TGTGCCAGCAGCCAAACAGTGGGGCGGACAGATACGCAGTATTTT
>.|TRBV5-1|.|TRBJ1-1
CASSLFTGEAFF
TGCGCCAGCAGCTTGTTTACAGGAGAAGCTTTCTTT
>.|TRBV20-1|.|TRBJ1-1
CSARGQGTYEAFF
TGCAGTGCTAGAGGGCAGGGGACCTATGAAGCTTTCTTT
>.|TRBV12-3/TRBV12-4|few|TRBJ1-5
CASSSLGGDQPQHF
TGTGCCAGCAGTTCCCTGGGCGGAGATCAGCCCCAGCATTTT
>.|TRBV7-8|.|TRBJ2-2
CASRSPQGGWTGELFF
TGTGCCAGCAGGTCCCCCCAGGGCGGCTGGACCGGGGAGCTGTTTTTT
>TRBD2|TRBV6-5|few|TRBJ2-1
CASSYSLSGGAGEQFF
TGTGCCAGCAGTTACTCGTTGAGCGGGGGGGCGGGTGAGCAGTTCTTC
>TRBD1|TRBV19|.|TRBJ2-1
CASSDSTGTGQFF
TGTGCCAGTAGTGATTCCACCGGGACAGGTCAGTTCTTC
>.|TRBV19|.|TRBJ2-1
CASRRQLLSYNEQFF
TGTGCCAGTAGGAGACAGCTCCTATCCTACAATGAGCAGTTCTTC
>TRBD2|TRBV10-3|.|TRBJ2-1
CAISESLAGSGNEQFF
TGTGCCATCAGTGAGTCCCTAGCGGGGAGCGGCAATGAGCAGTTCTTC
>TRBD2|TRBV6-4|.|TRBJ2-1
CASSDSSGGIEQFF
TGTGCCAGCAGTGACTCTAGCGGGGGGATTGAGCAGTTCTTC
>.|TRBV16|few|TRBJ1-1
CASSQSALGGETEAFF
TGTGCCAGCAGCCAATCGGCTCTGGGGGGTGAGACTGAAGCTTTCTTT
>TRBD1|TRBV12-3/TRBV12-4|.|TRBJ1-2
CASSFPGQGEDGYTF
TGTGCCAGCAGTTTCCCGGGACAGGGGGAGGATGGCTACACCTTC
>TRBD2|TRBV4-2|.|TRBJ2-7
CASSQDLPQRGYYEQYF
TGTGCCAGCAGCCAAGATCTTCCGCAGCGGGGCTACTACGAGCAGTACTTC
>TRBD1|TRBV7-9|.|TRBJ2-7
CASSNQPGQGRAYEQYF
TGTGCCAGCAGCAATCAACCGGGACAGGGGAGAGCCTACGAGCAGTACTTC
>.|TRBV5-1|many|TRBJ2-7
CASSQPRDTEAYEQYF
TGCGCCAGCAGCCAGCCCCGGGACACAGAGGCCTACGAGCAGTACTTC
>.|TRBV6-6|few|TRBJ2-3
CASSQNRATQYF
TGTGCCAGCAGTCAAAACAGGGCCACGCAGTATTTT
>.|TRBV12-3/TRBV12-4|few|TRBJ1-2
CASSLPGFLLWGYTF
TGTGCCAGCAGCCTCCCAGGTTTTTTGCTTTGGGGCTACACCTTC
>.|TRBV11-2|.|TRBJ2-3
CASSATGRGTDTQYF
TGTGCCAGCAGCGCTACAGGGAGGGGCACAGATACGCAGTATTTT
>.|TRBV9|few|TRBJ2-3
CASSINTDTQYF
TGTGCCAGCAGCATCAACACAGATACGCAGTATTTT
>TRBD1|TRBV20-1|.|TRBJ2-1
CSARDAGTGLNEQFF
TGCAGTGCTAGAGATGCAGGGACAGGGTTAAATGAGCAGTTCTTC
>TRBD1|TRBV30|.|TRBJ1-1
CAWHRDSYTEAFF
TGTGCCTGGCACCGGGACAGCTACACTGAAGCTTTCTTT
>.|TRBV7-2|.|TRBJ1-1
CASSTHGTLGTEAFF
TGTGCCAGCAGCACCCACGGGACGTTGGGGACTGAAGCTTTCTTT
>.|TRBV4-1|.|TRBJ2-7
CASSQDERTASYEQYF
TGCGCCAGCAGCCAAGATGAAAGGACAGCCTCCTACGAGCAGTACTTC
>.|TRBV3-1|.|TRBJ1-4
CASSQDGDLDITNEKLFF
TGTGCCAGCAGCCAAGACGGGGATTTAGACATCACTAATGAAAAACTGTTTTTT
>.|TRBV6-6|few|TRBJ1-1
CASSQDRRNTEAFF
TGTGCCAGCAGCCAAGACAGGCGGAACACTGAAGCTTTCTTT
>TRBD1|TRBV6-5|.|TRBJ1-1
CASRPRGLAEAFF
TGTGCCAGCAGACCCAGGGGGCTTGCTGAAGCTTTCTTT
>TRBD2|TRBV9|few|TRBJ2-1
CASSVGTSGGGAYNEQFF
TGTGCCAGCAGCGTAGGGACTAGCGGGGGGGGAGCCTACAATGAGCAGTTCTTC